The 18 T cell receptor beta chains below were found in one sample sequenced in a study of cytomegalovirus exposure and HLA in healthy donors (dated by TCRdb to about 2017). The protocol used for the library was the immunoSEQ multiplex PCR assay. For the multiplex PCR, a mixture combining 60 forward primers for TCR Vbeta segments and 13 reverse primers for TCR Jbeta segments was used. The table comes from immuneACCESS by way of TCRdb, which keeps in-frame sequences with V and J called. Part of the clones is missing from these tables; in studies checked, under half for an unresolved V gene and the rest for unknown reasons. The sample table records about 160,000 clones; about 85% of these occur just once. Roughly 2.2% of the sample is held by the ten biggest clonotypes. The specimen sequenced was PBMCs. The receptors originated from a young man in good health and CMV-seropositive.

The CDR3, as DNA: TGCGCCAGCAGCCCGGTGAGCTCCTACAATGAGCAGTTCTTC. It translates to CASSPVSSYNEQFF. The V gene is TRBV4-3, the J gene TRBJ2-1; unclear D gene. The CDR3 runs 14 residues. Germline V gene lookup returns CDR1 LGHNA and CDR2 YSLEER. V gave up 4 bases and J gave up 0 bases, with 7 bases separating them.

The chain is built from TRBV6-5 and TRBJ2-1; D may be TRBD2 (5 bases). Germline CDR1 reads MNHEY; CDR2 reads SVGAGI. V was shortened by 3 bases and J by 3 bases, with 12 bases between the two germline ends. The CDR3 is 15 residues long. The CDR3 reads CASSYRLAGYNEQFF. The CDR3 bases are TGTGCCAGCAGTTATCGGCTAGCAGGCTACAATGAGCAGTTCTTC.

There are a few counts of this clone. The chain employs TRBV7-8 and TRBJ1-5, with D possibly matching TRBD1 (5 bases). This CDR3 is 13 amino acids long. Deletions cut 6 bases from V and 5 bases from J, with 11 bases between. The V gene's germline CDR1 is SGHVS and CDR2 FQNEAQ. CDR3: CASRAGLDQPQHF. In DNA form, the CDR3 reads TGTGCCAGCAGGGCGGGGCTCGATCAGCCCCAGCATTTT.

This chain joins TRBV4-1 and TRBJ2-3; D gene unclear. The V gene's germline CDR1 is MGHRA and CDR2 YSYEKL. The CDR3 extends over 16 amino acids. V lost 0 bases and J 4 bases, leaving 14 bases between the germline ends. CDR3 coding DNA: TGCGCCAGCAGCCAAGAGGAGTTATCCAACCCAGATACGCAGTATTTT. Its protein product is CASSQEELSNPDTQYF.

This clone has just one count. The chain uses TRBV7-6 and TRBJ2-5, with 7 bases lining up with TRBD1. TRBJ2-7 explains the end of the DNA better; the J call may be wrong. CDR3 size: 15 residues. Per the germline V gene, CDR1 is SGHVS and CDR2 is FNYEAQ. The CDR3 nucleotides read TGTGCCAGCAGCGTAAAACCGGGACAGAACTACGAGCAGTACTTC. As protein: CASSVKPGQNYEQYF.

The V call is TRBV29-1, the J call TRBJ1-2, with a weak D call TRBD1 (5 bases). The CDR3 sequence is 14 residues long. Germline values: CDR1 SQVTM, CDR2 ANQGSEA. The germline V and J ends were trimmed by 0 bases and 4 bases, with 12 bases remaining between them. The CDR3 region is CSVEDETAFYGYTF. CDR3 in DNA: TGCAGCGTTGAAGACGAGACAGCCTTCTATGGCTACACCTTC.

V and J are TRBV11-3 and TRBJ1-2; 9 bases map to TRBD1. The CDR3 is made up of 15 amino acids. V lost 1 base and J lost 0; bases outside the gene matches: 0. Germline loops: CDR1 SGHNT, CDR2 YENEEA. The CDR3: CASSLGDRANYGYTF. The DNA of the CDR3 is TGTGCCAGCAGCTTAGGGGACAGGGCTAACTATGGCTACACCTTC.

The chain joins TRBV5-6 to TRBJ2-2; 9 bases are shared with TRBD1. The CDR3 extends over 17 amino acids. Germline-derived CDR1 and CDR2 are SGHDT and YYEEEE. J was trimmed by 5 bases and V by 3 bases; bases with no gene match: 11. As DNA, the CDR3 is TGTGCCAGCAGCTCCTTGGACAGGGGAAGGTTGACCGGGGAGCTGTTTTTT. The encoded protein is CASSSLDRGRLTGELFF. Full variable domain (missing parts from reference TRBV5-6 and TRBJ2-2): DAGVTQSPTHLIKTRGQQVTLRCSPKSGHDTVSWYQQALGQGPQFIFQYYEEEERQRGNFPDRFSGHQFPNYSSELNVNALLLGDSALYLCASSSLDRGRLTGELFFGEGSRLTVL.

In nucleotides, the CDR3 is TGTGCCAGTAGTCGACAGGAAAACTATGGCTACACCTTC. This encodes CASSRQENYGYTF. The chain is built from TRBV19 and TRBJ1-2; tentative D call: TRBD1 (6 bases). Trimming pared 5 bases from V and 2 bases from J, leaving 9 bases between. The germline V gene has CDR1 LNHDA and CDR2 SQIVND (reference sequence). This CDR3 region has 13 residues.

The rearrangement joins TRBV11-2 to TRBJ2-3, with a weak D call TRBD2 (6 bases). The CDR3 is 16 amino acids. Trimming left V 5 bases short and J 3 bases short, with 18 bases between. Germline CDR1 reads SGHAT; CDR2 reads FQNNGV. CDR3 in DNA: TGTGCCAGCAGCGACCTTCTCTCGGGACTGACAGATACGCAGTATTTT. Residues: CASSDLLSGLTDTQYF.

The chain employs TRBV19 and TRBJ1-3, with D unclear. With 4 bases removed from V and 4 bases from J, the gap between germline ends came to 5 bases. The CDR3 is 12 amino acids. Germline V gene lookup returns CDR1 LNHDA and CDR2 SQIVND (reference sequence). CDR3 sequence reads: CASSSEGNTIYF. The CDR3 region has the DNA TGTGCCAGTAGTAGCGAGGGAAACACCATATATTTT.

This rearrangement joins TRBV19 to TRBJ1-4; 9 bases line up with TRBD1. CDR1 is LNHDA, CDR2 SQIVND, per germline (reference sequence). The V and J ends lost 3 bases and 7 bases, in that order; junction bases with no gene match: 9. The CDR3 runs to 16 residues. The CDR3 coding sequence is TGTGCCAGTAGTATCAAAGGGGGGACAGGGTTTGAAAAACTGTTTTTT. Amino acid sequence: CASSIKGGTGFEKLFF.

This clone came up a few times. The chain recombines TRBV30 with TRBJ1-5; D unresolved. CDR1 is GTSNPN and CDR2 is SVGIG in the germline V gene (reference sequence). The CDR3 extends over 14 amino acids. The V end was cut by 2 bases, the J end by 4 bases, with 12 bases between. The DNA of the CDR3 is TGTGCCTGGAGTAAACAGCGGGGAAATCAGCCCCAGCATTTT. It translates to CAWSKQRGNQPQHF.

This sequence joins TRBV9 and TRBJ2-1; D uncertain. The CDR3 covers 15 residues. Germline CDR1 is SGDLS and CDR2 is YYNGEE. V was trimmed by 0 bases and J by 2 bases, leaving 9 bases between them. The CDR3 loop is CASSVVVSPYNEQFF. Written as DNA, the CDR3 is TGTGCCAGCAGCGTAGTTGTATCCCCCTACAATGAGCAGTTCTTC.

The gene calls are TRBV19 and TRBJ1-2, with 8 bases lining up with TRBD1. CDR1 is LNHDA, CDR2 SQIVND, per germline (reference sequence). The ends lost 8 bases at V and 7 bases at J; junction bases unmatched: 6. The CDR3 loop spans 12 amino acids. The CDR3 nucleotides read TGTGCCAGTTCGGCAGGGGGCGTTGGCTACACCTTC. Translating it yields CASSAGGVGYTF. The full variable domain, with the rest looked up from reference TRBV19 and TRBJ1-2, is DGGITQSPKYLFRKEGQNVTLSCEQNLNHDAMYWYRQDPGQGLRLIYYSQIVNDFQKGDIAEGYSVSREKKESFPLTVTSAQKNPTAFYLCASSAGGVGYTFGSGTRLTVV.

The rearrangement links TRBV11-3 to TRBJ1-1; TRBD1 might be the D (6 bases). This CDR3 region has 15 residues. From germline, CDR1 is SGHNT and CDR2 YENEEA. The V end lost 4 bases, the J end lost 4 bases, and 16 bases lay between the germline ends. For the CDR3, the DNA is TGTGCCAGCAGCTCCCCACAGGGTCCGGGCACTGAAGCTTTCTTT. This encodes CASSSPQGPGTEAFF.

The J gene is TRBJ2-1, the V gene TRBV6-4; TRBD2 agrees at 7 bases. Germline V gene sequence: CDR1 MRHNA, CDR2 SNTAGT. Trimming at V came to 4 bases and at J to 5 bases, leaving 2 bases not matched to a gene. CDR3 size: 13 residues. The CDR3 DNA sequence: TGTGCCAGCAGTGCGGGGGGACACAATGAGCAGTTCTTC. Its protein product is CASSAGGHNEQFF.

The DNA of the CDR3 is TGCGCCAGCAGCCTGGGACTAGCGGGGGTCGGAGGTACGCAGTATTTT. It encodes CASSLGLAGVGGTQYF. The chain is built from TRBV5-1 and TRBJ2-3; the match to TRBD2 covers 14 bases. The CDR3 length is 16 residues. Germline assignment: CDR1 SGHRS and CDR2 YFSETQ. With V trimmed by 4 bases and J by 8 bases, 9 bases remained unmatched.